Presented here are 24 T cell receptor beta chains from one specimen sequenced in a study of spatial heterogeneity in lung cancer. Study-wide points: One measure, the expanded intratumoral alpha and beta TCR count, tracked tumor mutation counts.

TCRdb recomputed calls from the 5' RACE reads with MiXCR, one row per CDR3 protein. The sample has about 11,000 distinct CDR3 sequences, about 5.5% seen once; the top ten hold under 15%. Their cognate antigens are unknown. The time point here: sample taken at primary tumor resection. Sample: lung tumor tissue, taken at surgery. The receptor set was obtained from a male donor with early-stage non-small cell lung cancer.

Sample share makes this clonotype medium-sized (0.01 to 0.1%). This beta chain is an unintended read in a library built for alpha chains; its size means little. This chain uses TRBV29-1 with TRBJ1-1, with no clear D. Trimming pared 3 bases from V and 0 bases from J, leaving 8 bases between. The CDR3 has 13 residues. Germline V lookup: CDR1 SQVTM, CDR2 ANQGSEA. The chain's CDR3 is CSVDGSMNTEAFF. The CDR3 DNA is TGCAGCGTTGACGGGTCGATGAACACTGAAGCTTTCTTT.

This clonotype was recorded many times. This beta chain came through as a stray read in a library set up for alpha chains, and its size says little. V usage is TRBV4-3 and J usage is TRBJ1-4; D remains ambiguous. V gave up 0 bases and J gave up 4 bases, with 12 bases separating them. The germline CDR1 and CDR2 sequences are LGHNA and YSLEER. The CDR3 totals 16 residues. DNA for the CDR3: TGCGCCAGCAGCCAAGATCCGGGGTCGAGTAATGAAAAACTGTTTTTT. Protein product: CASSQDPGSSNEKLFF.

This clonotype appeared a few times. The size of this beta chain means little, since it is a stray read in a library made for alpha chains. The genes are TRBV11-3 and TRBJ1-2; D is undetermined. Germline V lookup: CDR1 SGHNT, CDR2 YENEEA. This CDR3 region has 17 residues. Trimming took off 2 bases at V and 4 bases at J, with 20 bases between the two ends. Written as DNA, the CDR3 is TGTGCCAGCAGCTTACGTTGTCCACAGTGCTCCTTCTATGGCTACACCTTC. Translation gives CASSLRCPQCSFYGYTF.

By share, this clonotype ranks as medium-sized. This beta chain appears as a stray read in a library generated for alpha chains; its size is not informative. The chain's CDR3 is CSVGTADTQYF. The CDR3 region has the DNA TGCAGCGTTGGGACTGCAGATACGCAGTATTTT. The gene calls are TRBV29-1 and TRBJ2-3, with D perhaps TRBD2 (5 bases). Germline V lookup: CDR1 SQVTM, CDR2 ANQGSEA. The V and J ends lost 4 bases and 4 bases respectively, with 6 bases between them. CDR3 length: 11 residues.

This clonotype was recorded at least ten times. This beta chain is an unintended read in a library built for alpha chains; its size means little. The rearrangement joins TRBV24-1 to TRBJ2-1; D may be TRBD2 (5 bases). The CDR3 covers 16 residues. Germline V CDR1 and CDR2: KGHDR, SFDVKD. Trimming shortened V by 0 bases and J by 0 bases, and 8 bases separated the two germline ends. The CDR3 is CATSDLVGSSYNEQFF. The CDR3 DNA reads as TGTGCCACCAGTGATTTGGTTGGGAGCTCCTACAATGAGCAGTTCTTC.

This clonotype was seen at least ten times. This beta chain slipped into a library made for alpha chains as a stray read, so its size is not meaningful. V gene TRBV20-1 combines with J gene TRBJ1-6, with 8 bases matching TRBD1. Trimming took 7 bases from V and 5 from J; bases not matched to a gene: 7. CDR3 length: 14 residues. Germline CDR1 DFQATT, CDR2 SNEGSKA (reference sequence). Written as DNA, the CDR3 is TGCAGTGTCACGGGACAGGTGGATAATTCACCCCTCCACTTT. It yields the protein CSVTGQVDNSPLHF.

In its sample, this clonotype was seen many times. This beta chain is a stray sequence in a library constructed for alpha chains; its clone size is not meaningful. V usage is TRBV4-1 and J usage is TRBJ1-6; tentative D call: TRBD1 (5 bases). Per germline, CDR1 MGHRA and CDR2 YSYEKL. The V end lost 2 bases, the J end lost 10 bases, and 12 bases lay between the germline ends. This CDR3 contains 14 residues. CDR3 sequence reads: CASSQSTVGSPLHF. CDR3 coding DNA: TGCGCCAGCAGCCAATCGACAGTCGGGTCACCCCTCCACTTT.

There are many counts of this clonotype. Because the library targeted alpha chains, this beta chain is an off-target read whose size means little. This rearrangement joins TRBV15 to TRBJ1-5, with D hard to call. V gave up 5 bases and J gave up 1 base, with 9 bases separating them. CDR3 length: 14 residues. Per the germline V gene, CDR1 is LNHNV and CDR2 is YYDKDF (reference sequence). The DNA of the CDR3 is TGTGCCACCAGCCACGACGGGAGCAATCAGCCCCAGCATTTT. Its translation is CATSHDGSNQPQHF.

This clonotype was counted a few times. This beta chain is a stray read from a library made for alpha chains; its abundance is not meaningful. The rearrangement uses TRBV10-2 and TRBJ2-7; TRBD2 might be the D (6 bases). Germline CDR1 and CDR2: WSHSY and SAAADI. The CDR3 is 11 residues long. The ends were cut back, 10 bases at V and 6 bases at J, with 13 bases in the middle. CDR3 coding DNA: TGCGCCACGTGGGGCGGGGCCGAGCAGTACTTC. Protein sequence: CATWGGAEQYF.

This clonotype was picked up many times. Being off target in a library aimed at alpha chains, this beta chain has a size of little meaning. The chain links TRBV7-3 to TRBJ1-1, with TRBD1 as a possible D gene (5 bases). The V end was cut by 6 bases, the J end by 1 base, with 9 bases between. The CDR3 spans 13 residues. Looked up from germline, CDR1 is SGHTA and CDR2 is FQGTGA. The DNA for the CDR3 is TGTGCCAGCAGGGGGGACCCGAACACTGAAGCTTTCTTT. Its protein is CASRGDPNTEAFF.

This clonotype has only a few counts. The library was designed around alpha chains, so this beta chain is a stray read whose abundance carries little weight. The chain is built from TRBV20-1 and TRBJ1-5; TRBD1 might be the D (5 bases). This CDR3 has 14 residues. V was shortened by 0 bases and J by 5 bases, with 11 bases between the two germline ends. Germline V gene data show CDR1 as DFQATT and CDR2 as SNEGSKA (reference sequence). This CDR3 is CSARDNGGDQPQHF. CDR3 DNA: TGCAGTGCTAGAGATAATGGAGGGGATCAGCCCCAGCATTTT.

This clonotype came up many times. This beta chain is a stray sequence in a library constructed for alpha chains; its clone size is not meaningful. Here the CDR3 DNA reads TGTGCCAGCAGGGTTTGGGACAGTGACATTCAGTACTTC. It yields the protein CASRVWDSDIQYF. The chain recombines TRBV12-3 or TRBV12-4 with TRBJ2-4, with 7 bases aligning to TRBD1. The junction had 7 bases not matched to a gene; V was cut back by 6 bases and J by 8 bases. This CDR3 contains 13 residues.

This clonotype was seen only a few times. Since the library was made to target alpha chains, this beta chain is a stray read and its abundance is not meaningful. This chain connects TRBV6-6 to TRBJ1-5; D unclear. Germline V CDR1 and CDR2: MNHNY, SVGAGI (reference sequence). This CDR3 region has 17 residues. With 0 bases removed from V and 0 bases from J, the gap between germline ends came to 12 bases. CDR3 DNA: TGTGCCAGCAGTTACTCGTTCGGCCAGTATAGCAATCAGCCCCAGCATTTT. This codes for CASSYSFGQYSNQPQHF.

In this sample, this clonotype turned up many times. The library was built for alpha chains, so this beta chain is an off-target read and its size means little. The chain couples TRBV20-1 to TRBJ2-1; weak D call: TRBD2 (6 bases). Germline V gene lookup returns CDR1 DFQATT and CDR2 SNEGSKA (reference sequence). The CDR3 has 15 residues. The V and J ends lost 0 bases and 2 bases respectively, with 11 bases between them. CDR3: CSARDIGGPYNEQFF. In DNA, the CDR3 is TGCAGTGCTAGAGATATCGGAGGGCCCTACAATGAGCAGTTCTTC.

This clonotype was counted many times. Since the library was made to target alpha chains, this beta chain is a stray read and its abundance is not meaningful. This CDR3 is CATARRGYTNRAAFF. Here the CDR3 DNA reads TGTGCCACCGCAAGGCGAGGTTATACTAACAGGGCAGCTTTCTTT. V is TRBV15 and J is TRBJ1-1, with a weak D call TRBD1 (6 bases). The germline CDR1 and CDR2 sequences are LNHNV and YYDKDF (reference sequence). V gave up 8 bases and J gave up 10 bases, with 26 bases separating them. CDR3 length: 15 amino acids.

This clonotype was recorded many times. Since the library was made to target alpha chains, this beta chain is a stray read and its abundance is not meaningful. The rearrangement uses TRBV2 and TRBJ2-2, with D possibly TRBD1 on 6 matching bases. Germline V gives CDR1 SNHLY, CDR2 FYNNEI. V was clipped by 3 bases and J by 7 bases, with 15 bases between them. The CDR3 spans 15 residues. The CDR3 sequence: CASSDQGKQNGELFF. The CDR3, as DNA: TGTGCCAGCAGTGATCAGGGGAAACAGAACGGGGAGCTGTTTTTT.

This clonotype was counted ten times or more. The library was built for alpha chains, so this beta chain is an off-target read and its size means little. The genes are TRBV4-2 and TRBJ2-5, with 9 bases that match TRBD2. V dropped 1 base and J dropped 3; count of bases not matched to a gene: 6. This CDR3 has 16 amino acids. CDR1 is LGHNA, CDR2 YNFKEQ, per germline. CDR3 bases: TGTGCCAGCAGCCAAGTGTTAGCGGGAGCCAAAGAGACCCAGTACTTC. It yields the protein CASSQVLAGAKETQYF.

This clonotype was recorded at least ten times. The size of this beta chain means little, since it is a stray read in a library made for alpha chains. The V gene is TRBV10-2, the J gene TRBJ1-1; D remains ambiguous. The CDR3 runs to 8 residues. From germline, CDR1 is WSHSY and CDR2 SAAADI. The germline V and J ends were trimmed by 10 bases and 8 bases, with 5 bases remaining between them. The CDR3, as DNA: TGCGCCAACATAGAAGCTTTCTTT. This translates into CANIEAFF.

This clonotype was detected ten times or more. Because this beta chain is a stray read in a library intended to capture alpha chains, its abundance should not be given much weight. V usage is TRBV7-2 and J usage is TRBJ1-3, with D perhaps TRBD1 (5 bases). V lost 5 bases, J lost 0 bases, and 11 bases lay in between. Germline-derived CDR1 and CDR2 are SGHTA and FQGNSA. CDR3 length: 15 amino acids. This CDR3 is CASSPDRYSGNTIYF. CDR3 sequence (DNA): TGTGCCAGCAGCCCAGACAGATACTCTGGAAACACCATATATTTT. Together with reference TRBV7-2 and TRBJ1-3, the CDR3 gives the full variable domain: GAGVSQSPSNKVTEKGKDVELRCDPISGHTALYWYRQSLGQGLEFLIYFQGNSAPDKSGLPSDRFSAERTGGSVSTLTIQRTQQEDSAVYLCASSPDRYSGNTIYFGEGSWLTVV.

By share, this clonotype ranks as medium-sized. A library made for alpha chains picked up this beta chain off target, so its size means little. The chain carries TRBV12-3 or TRBV12-4 and TRBJ1-2, with D unclear. There are 15 residues in the CDR3. With 5 bases removed from V and 4 bases from J, the gap between germline ends came to 17 bases. CDR3 loop: CASSTRQNGIYGYTF. The CDR3 coding sequence is TGTGCCAGCAGTACCAGACAAAATGGGATCTATGGCTACACCTTC.

Comment on this clonotype: The library was prepared for alpha chains; this beta chain is a stray read, so its frequency means little. The chain links TRBV13 to TRBJ2-5, with D perhaps TRBD1 (5 bases). The CDR3 has 18 amino acids. Trimming removed 1 base at V and 2 bases at J, with 20 bases between. The germline V gene encodes CDR1 PRHDT and CDR2 FYEKMQ (reference sequence). The CDR3 protein is CASSLAGSGRASQETQYF. The CDR3, as DNA: TGTGCCAGCAGCTTAGCGGGTTCTGGCAGGGCCTCTCAAGAGACCCAGTACTTC. The full variable domain, its missing parts supplied by reference TRBV13 and TRBJ2-5, is AAGVIQSPRHLIKEKRETATLKCYPIPRHDTVYWYQQGPGQDPQFLISFYEKMQSDKGSIPDRFSAQQFSDYHSELNMSSLELGDSALYFCASSLAGSGRASQETQYFGPGTRLLVL.

This clonotype came up many times. The library was designed around alpha chains, so this beta chain is a stray read whose abundance carries little weight. The rearrangement uses TRBV20-1 and TRBJ1-1; D is undetermined. V lost 6 bases and J lost 1, with 18 bases in between. This CDR3 is built from 15 residues. Germline V gene data show CDR1 as DFQATT and CDR2 as SNEGSKA (reference sequence). CDR3 nucleotide sequence: TGCAGTGCAAAGGGTGGGCTTGTAGGGAACACTGAAGCTTTCTTT. The encoded protein is CSAKGGLVGNTEAFF.

This clonotype was detected many times. A library prepared for alpha chains yielded this beta chain as an off-target read; its size is of little meaning. The chain is built from TRBV30 and TRBJ2-5, with 7 bases aligning to TRBD2. The CDR3 totals 16 residues. CDR1 is GTSNPN and CDR2 is SVGIG in the germline V gene (reference sequence). Unmatched junction bases numbered 13, after V lost 3 bases and J lost 3 bases. The CDR3: CAWRVVVTSLEETQYF. The DNA of the CDR3 is TGTGCCTGGAGAGTAGTAGTGACTAGCTTAGAAGAGACCCAGTACTTC.

Details on this clonotype: This beta chain is a stray read from a library made for alpha chains; its abundance is not meaningful. The genes are TRBV7-8 and TRBJ1-6; the D gene is possibly TRBD1 (6 bases). Deletions cut 5 bases from V and 8 bases from J, with 19 bases between. Per the germline V gene, CDR1 is SGHVS and CDR2 is FQNEAQ. The CDR3 covers 16 residues. Written as DNA, the CDR3 is TGTGCCAGCAGCCTCTACCGGGGGCCAGGGGATTCACCCCTCCACTTT. This gives the protein CASSLYRGPGDSPLHF.